This TCR beta chain was obtained from a study of shared clonotypes between healthy human individuals. Study-wide points: The sampled material consisted only of blood, and tissue repertoires are likely to differ.

The investigators split CD4+ cells into a CD45RA+ naive subset and a CD45RA-negative memory subset. Several immunoSEQ 96-well plates shared each subset's DNA, each plate a replicate. This table comes from immunoSEQ multiplex PCR, and its TCRdb copy is limited to in-frame clones, with some not included. The sample contains about a million clones, approximately 80% of which appear only once. Of note for this clone: Its cognate antigen is unknown.

The clonotype comes from a man younger than 35 in good health. Some clones in this sample may be carry-over from other donors' samples. What was sequenced was memory CD4+ T cells from PBMCs. The sample's subset: CD45RA-negative fraction.

This CDR3 is CASSSTGLTRRETQYF. The CDR3 nucleotides read TGTGCCAGCAGTTCTACTGGCCTCACCCGTAGAGAGACCCAGTACTTC. The genes are TRBV6-5 and TRBJ2-5, with D unclear. This CDR3 spans 16 amino acids. Trimming left V 4 bases short and J 4 bases short, with 19 bases between. Germline-derived CDR1 and CDR2 are MNHEY and SVGAGI.